The source of this TCR beta chain is a study of PD-L1 blockade in urothelial cancer. The wider study: Investigators checked blood 3 weeks (second dose) and 6 weeks after treatment start.

Profiling relied on immunoSEQ multiplex PCR, and the TCRdb table lists in-frame clones only, not all of them. The table lists around 40,000 clones, around four fifths of them singletons. The V gene's germline CDR1 is SGHRS and CDR2 YFSETQ. With 3 bases clipped from V and 13 bases from J, the junction kept 14 bases outside the gene matches. The CDR3 is 16 amino acids. The sample here was PBMCs, taken around atezolizumab (anti-PD-L1) treatment. The chain is built from TRBV5-1 and TRBJ2-1, with 12 bases that match TRBD2. This TCR derives from a man aged 55 to 70 with urothelial cancer. The CDR3 nucleotides read TGCGCCAGCAGCTCGGGGGGCACTAGCGGGAGGTCGATACAGTTCTTC. Amino acid sequence: CASSSGGTSGRSIQFF.